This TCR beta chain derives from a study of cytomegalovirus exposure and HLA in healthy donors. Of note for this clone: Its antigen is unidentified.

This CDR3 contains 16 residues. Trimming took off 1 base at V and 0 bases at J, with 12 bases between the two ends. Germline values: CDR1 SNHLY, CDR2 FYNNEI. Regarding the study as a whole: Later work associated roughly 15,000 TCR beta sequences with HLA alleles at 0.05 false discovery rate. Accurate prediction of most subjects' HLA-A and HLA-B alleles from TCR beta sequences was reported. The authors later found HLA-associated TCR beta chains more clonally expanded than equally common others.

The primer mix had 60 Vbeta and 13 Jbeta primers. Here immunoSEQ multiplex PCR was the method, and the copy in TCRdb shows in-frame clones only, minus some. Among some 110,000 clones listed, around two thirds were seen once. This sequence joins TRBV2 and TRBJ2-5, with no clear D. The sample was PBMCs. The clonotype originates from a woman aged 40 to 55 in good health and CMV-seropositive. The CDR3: CASSEGVTTHQETQYF. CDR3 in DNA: TGTGCCAGCAGTGAAGGAGTTACGACTCACCAAGAGACCCAGTACTTC.